This T cell receptor beta chain is drawn from a study of PD-1 blockade in mismatch repair-deficient tumors. This table comes from immunoSEQ multiplex PCR, and its TCRdb copy is limited to in-frame clones, with some not included. The table lists around 40,000 clones, 70% to 90% of them singletons. This clone was counted a single time. Every patient had mismatch repair deficiency by PCR or immunohistochemistry. TCR sequencing covered a few patients who responded to pembrolizumab. Trimming took 8 bases from V and 0 from J, leaving 8 bases between them. The germline V gene has CDR1 MNHNY and CDR2 SVGAGI (reference sequence). The CDR3 runs 13 residues.

The TCR was taken from an adult with mismatch repair-deficient cancer. The V and J genes are TRBV6-6 and TRBJ1-5; possibly TRBD1 for D (5 bases). This material consisted of peripheral blood, taken 76 weeks after starting pembrolizumab. This chain's CDR3 is CASVTDSNQPQHF. The CDR3 DNA sequence: TGTGCCAGCGTGACAGATAGCAATCAGCCCCAGCATTTT.